The 12 T cell receptor beta chains below all came from one sample that was sequenced in a study of PD-L1 blockade in urothelial cancer. Generated by immunoSEQ multiplex PCR, the TCRdb table keeps only in-frame clones and is missing some. The profile shows tens of thousands of clones, 70% to 80% of them singletons. As for time point: pretreatment peripheral blood. The sample consisted of PBMCs, taken around atezolizumab (anti-PD-L1) treatment. These receptors originate from a man aged 70 or older with urothelial cancer.

This rearrangement joins TRBV27 to TRBJ2-6; D possibly corresponds to TRBD1 (5 bases). Germline V gene data show CDR1 as MNHEY and CDR2 as SMNVEV (reference sequence). This CDR3 is built from 12 residues. Deletions cut 8 bases from V and 4 bases from J, with 6 bases between. The DNA for the CDR3 is TGTGCCAGCCAGGGAGGGGCCAACGTCCTGACTTTC. Amino acids: CASQGGANVLTF. Full variable domain (missing parts from reference TRBV27 and TRBJ2-6): EAQVTQNPRYLITVTGKKLTVTCSQNMNHEYMSWYRQDPGLGLRQIYYSMNVEVTDKGDVPEGYKVSRKEKRNFPLILESPSPNQTSLYFCASQGGANVLTFGAGSRLTVL.

This clone has more than one count but fewer than ten. The DNA for the CDR3 is TGTGCCAGTAGCGGGGGGGGAACCTACAATGAGCAGTTCTTC. Encoded protein: CASSGGGTYNEQFF. This chain links TRBV19 with TRBJ2-1, with TRBD2 matching 8 bases. CDR1 and CDR2 from the germline V gene are LNHDA and SQIVND (reference sequence). This CDR3 has 14 amino acids. The trim removed 6 bases at V and 2 bases at J, leaving 3 bases unmatched.

The J gene is TRBJ1-3, the V gene TRBV6-1; 9 nucleotides line up with TRBD1. CDR3 size: 14 residues. V was pared by 8 bases and J by 5 bases, with 7 bases of the junction left unmatched. The germline gives CDR1 MNHNS, CDR2 SASEGT. The CDR3 loop reads CASSSGTGRNTIYF. CDR3 sequence (DNA): TGTGCCAGCTCATCCGGGACAGGGCGAAACACCATATATTTT.

The chain recombines TRBV30 with TRBJ2-1; 7 nucleotides align to TRBD2. The J segment lost 4 bases and the V segment lost 3 bases, leaving 6 bases of the junction unmatched. The CDR3 length is 14 residues. CDR1 is GTSNPN, CDR2 SVGIG, per germline (reference sequence). CDR3 region: CAWRRGGRYNEQFF. The DNA of the CDR3 is TGTGCCTGGAGGAGGGGCGGGAGATACAATGAGCAGTTCTTC. The full variable domain, with the rest looked up from reference TRBV30 and TRBJ2-1, is SQTIHQWPATLVQPVGSPLSLECTVEGTSNPNLYWYRQAAGRGLQLLFYSVGIGQISSEVPQNLSASRPQDRQFILSSKKLLLSDSGFYLCAWRRGGRYNEQFFGPGTRLTVL.

The rearrangement joins TRBV2 to TRBJ2-1, with 9 bases aligning to TRBD2. With V trimmed by 3 bases and J by 2 bases, 11 bases remained unmatched. CDR3 length: 18 residues. Per germline, CDR1 SNHLY and CDR2 FYNNEI. CDR3 region: CASSEVAGAPDPYNEQFF. CDR3 DNA: TGTGCCAGCAGTGAGGTAGCGGGAGCCCCAGACCCCTACAATGAGCAGTTCTTC.

V is TRBV25-1 and J is TRBJ2-7, with D possibly matching TRBD2 (6 bases). Per the germline V gene, CDR1 is MGHDK and CDR2 is SYGVNS. Trimming shortened V by 6 bases and J by 9 bases, and 21 bases separated the two germline ends. This CDR3 region has 14 residues. CDR3 bases: TGTGCCAGCAGGGGCGGGGCGGCCGACGCGGGGCAGTACTTC. Amino acids: CASRGGAADAGQYF.

This chain connects TRBV7-9 to TRBJ1-5, with 10 bases identical to TRBD1. CDR1 and CDR2 from the germline V gene are SEHNR and FQNEAQ (reference sequence). J was trimmed by 6 bases and V by 1 base; bases with no gene match: 6. The CDR3 has 16 residues. The CDR3: CASSLGTGGYRQPQHF. CDR3 in DNA: TGTGCCAGCAGCTTAGGGACAGGGGGATATCGTCAGCCCCAGCATTTT. Full variable domain (missing parts from reference TRBV7-9 and TRBJ1-5): DTGVSQNPRHKITKRGQNVTFRCDPISEHNRLYWYRQTLGQGPEFLTYFQNEAQLEKSRLLSDRFSAERPKGSFSTLEIQRTEQGDSAMYLCASSLGTGGYRQPQHFGDGTRLSIL.

The rearrangement links TRBV5-4 to TRBJ1-3; 7 nucleotides align to TRBD1. With 0 bases clipped from V and 8 bases from J, the junction kept 8 bases outside the gene matches. The CDR3 has 15 amino acids. Germline CDR1 is SGHNT and CDR2 is YYREEE (reference sequence). The CDR3 region is CASSLGQGGQHTIYF. The CDR3 DNA sequence: TGTGCCAGCAGCTTGGGACAGGGCGGTCAGCACACCATATATTTT.

The chain recombines TRBV18 with TRBJ1-1, with TRBD1 matching 11 bases. The CDR3 extends over 15 amino acids. The germline CDR1 and CDR2 sequences are KGHSH and LQKENI. Trimming took 6 bases from V and 2 from J; bases not matched to a gene: 5. The CDR3 coding sequence is TGTGCCAGCTCGAGGACAGGGGGCGATAACACTGAAGCTTTCTTT. Encoded protein: CASSRTGGDNTEAFF.

V is TRBV2 and J is TRBJ2-5, with TRBD1 as a possible D gene (7 bases). Trimming pared 7 bases from V and 1 base from J, leaving 16 bases between. The CDR3 covers 15 residues. Germline-derived CDR1 and CDR2 are SNHLY and FYNNEI. CDR3 DNA: TGTGCCAGCATTTGGGGGGACAGAACCCAAGAGACCCAGTACTTC. Translating gives CASIWGDRTQETQYF.

This chain joins TRBV2 and TRBJ1-1, with D possibly being TRBD1 (5 bases). Germline values: CDR1 SNHLY, CDR2 FYNNEI. The V and J ends lost 4 bases and 2 bases respectively, with 14 bases between them. CDR3 length equals 15 residues. The CDR3 loop reads CASSGFGGINTEAFF. The CDR3 nucleotides are TGTGCCAGCAGTGGGTTCGGGGGGATCAACACTGAAGCTTTCTTT.

The V gene is TRBV5-1, the J gene TRBJ2-1; D gene uncertain. The CDR3 is made up of 14 amino acids. With 5 bases removed from V and 0 bases from J, the gap between germline ends came to 9 bases. CDR1 and CDR2 (germline): SGHRS, YFSETQ. CDR3 nucleotides: TGCGCCAGCAGAACAGAGAGCTCCTACAATGAGCAGTTCTTC. This gives the protein CASRTESSYNEQFF.